This passage covers 9 T cell receptor beta chains from one sample sequenced in a study of cytotoxic CD8 clonotypes in ibrutinib-treated CLL. The assay was immunoSEQ multiplex PCR, and TCRdb's table has in-frame clones only and misses some. The data show about 310,000 clones, 80% seen once. The sequenced sample was PBMCs, obtained before ibrutinib treatment. The receptors derive from a human donor with chronic lymphocytic leukemia.

This chain joins TRBV27 and TRBJ1-4; D remains unclear. V lost 4 bases to trimming and J lost 0 bases, with 6 bases between them. CDR1 is MNHEY, CDR2 SMNVEV, per germline (reference sequence). The CDR3 consists of 14 residues. CDR3 loop: CASSSRPTNEKLFF. CDR3 bases: TGTGCCAGCAGTTCACGGCCAACTAATGAAAAACTGTTTTTT.

This chain's CDR3 is CASSPPLVTLQETQYF. CDR3 DNA sequence: TGTGCCAGCTCACCACCGTTGGTGACATTACAAGAGACCCAGTACTTC. The J gene is TRBJ2-5, the V gene TRBV18; no firm D call. Germline V gene sequence: CDR1 KGHSH, CDR2 LQKENI. CDR3 length equals 16 residues. V gave up 0 bases and J gave up 2 bases, with 13 bases separating them.

The chain joins TRBV7-8 to TRBJ2-7, with TRBD1 as a possible D gene (5 bases). V was pared by 2 bases and J by 1 base, with 9 bases between. Germline V gene sequence: CDR1 SGHVS, CDR2 FQNEAQ. The length of the CDR3 is 14 residues. CDR3 sequence: CASSLSTGSYEQYF. CDR3 nucleotides: TGTGCCAGCAGCTTAAGTACAGGTTCCTACGAGCAGTACTTC.

The chain has TRBV5-6 and TRBJ1-1; D uncertain. This CDR3 is 11 amino acids long. Germline V gives CDR1 SGHDT, CDR2 YYEEEE. V dropped 5 bases and J dropped 5 bases, with 7 bases sitting between them. CDR3 residues: CASSKNTEAFF. The CDR3 bases are TGTGCCAGCAGTAAAAATACTGAAGCTTTCTTT.

The chain recombines TRBV7-2 with TRBJ2-5, with D perhaps TRBD1 (6 bases). The CDR3 sequence is 16 residues long. V was trimmed by 4 bases and J by 1 base, leaving 16 bases between them. The germline V gene has CDR1 SGHTA and CDR2 FQGNSA. For the CDR3, the DNA is TGTGCCAGCAGCTCCCATCGACAGGTCGCCCAAGAGACCCAGTACTTC. This gives the protein CASSSHRQVAQETQYF. Drawing the rest from reference TRBV7-2 and TRBJ2-5, the complete variable domain is GAGVSQSPSNKVTEKGKDVELRCDPISGHTALYWYRQSLGQGLEFLIYFQGNSAPDKSGLPSDRFSAERTGGSVSTLTIQRTQQEDSAVYLCASSSHRQVAQETQYFGPGTRLLVL.

The rearrangement uses TRBV29-1 and TRBJ1-5; D gene ambiguous. The CDR3 extends over 13 amino acids. V lost 1 base and J lost 5, with 9 bases in between. The V gene's germline CDR1 is SQVTM and CDR2 ANQGSEA. The CDR3 reads CSVEGDLDQPQHF. The CDR3 DNA sequence: TGCAGCGTTGAAGGGGATTTGGATCAGCCCCAGCATTTT.

The chain combines TRBV4-3 with TRBJ1-1; 8 bases are shared with TRBD1. J lost 4 bases, V lost 4 bases, and 11 bases had no gene match. CDR1 and CDR2 from the germline V gene are LGHNA and YSLEER. The CDR3 totals 16 residues. In DNA, the CDR3 is TGCGCCAGCAGCCGGAGCCCGGGACAGGTGTTCACTGAAGCTTTCTTT. Translating gives CASSRSPGQVFTEAFF.

For this clone: The same CDR3 is also encoded by other DNA sequences in this sample. The chain joins TRBV9 to TRBJ2-7, with 11 nucleotides matching TRBD2. The germline V gene encodes CDR1 SGDLS and CDR2 YYNGEE. V shed 2 bases and J 1 base; nucleotides not matched to a gene: 2. The CDR3 totals 15 residues. The CDR3 coding sequence is TGTGCCAGCAGCGTTGGGACTAGCGGATCCTACGAGCAGTACTTC. It is translated as CASSVGTSGSYEQYF.

The chain joins TRBV11-2 to TRBJ1-5; TRBD1 is a possible D gene (5 bases). The CDR3 covers 14 residues. From germline, CDR1 is SGHAT and CDR2 FQNNGV. The germline V and J ends were trimmed by 5 bases and 7 bases, with 15 bases remaining between them. The DNA of the CDR3 is TGTGCCAGCAGCCATAGGGGCGGGGTGCAGCCCCAGCATTTT. It specifies CASSHRGGVQPQHF.